A single sample gave rise to the 31 T cell receptor beta chains below, sequenced in a study of vaccination effects on CD4 cells after COVID-19. No antigen has been assigned to these receptors. Sequencing was preceded by expansion of antigen-specific CD4+ T cells with viral peptide pools in the ViraFEST assay. CD4+ T cells were isolated after around 10 days of culture. Nucleocapsid antibodies stayed negative before and after vaccination, showing no earlier SARS-CoV-2 infection. Method: immunoSEQ multiplex PCR; TCRdb's copy keeps in-frame clones and lacks some. The sample has over 25,000 clones, under 75% seen once. The source was CD4+ T cells from PBMCs cultured with SARS-CoV-2 spike peptides, collected before COVID-19 vaccination. These receptor sequences come from a human donor who received a COVID-19 vaccine.

In its sample, this clone was seen once. V usage is TRBV5-1 and J usage is TRBJ1-2; the match to TRBD1 covers 9 bases. CDR3 length: 17 amino acids. Unmatched junction bases numbered 13, after V lost 2 bases and J lost 5 bases. CDR1 SGHRS and CDR2 YFSETQ come from the germline V gene. CDR3 residues: CASSFGDRDPGGYGYTF. Written as DNA, the CDR3 is TGCGCCAGCAGCTTCGGGGACAGGGACCCTGGGGGTTATGGCTACACCTTC.

The V and J genes are TRBV19 and TRBJ1-1, with D hard to call. The CDR3 extends over 14 amino acids. Germline CDR1 LNHDA, CDR2 SQIVND (reference sequence). Trimming took 2 bases from V and 0 from J, leaving 7 bases between them. The CDR3, as DNA: TGTGCCAGTAGTATAATCGGGGTGAACACTGAAGCTTTCTTT. It is translated as CASSIIGVNTEAFF.

This chain joins TRBV5-1 and TRBJ1-5; D is undetermined. The CDR3 is made up of 13 amino acids. V was trimmed by 1 base and J by 5 bases, leaving 7 bases between them. Per germline, CDR1 SGHRS and CDR2 YFSETQ. CDR3 region: CASSLLVDQPQHF. CDR3 in DNA: TGCGCCAGCAGCTTGTTGGTCGATCAGCCCCAGCATTTT.

The chain carries TRBV6-5 and TRBJ1-5; possibly TRBD1 for D (6 bases). Per the germline V gene, CDR1 is MNHEY and CDR2 is SVGAGI. This CDR3 has 14 amino acids. The V and J ends lost 5 bases and 2 bases respectively, with 10 bases between them. The chain's CDR3 is CASSPGHRNQPQHF. The CDR3, as DNA: TGTGCCAGCAGTCCGGGACATCGCAATCAGCCCCAGCATTTT.

V is TRBV4-1 and J is TRBJ2-6, with 7 bases that match TRBD1. The germline V gene has CDR1 MGHRA and CDR2 YSYEKL. J lost 0 bases, V lost 5 bases, and 10 bases had no gene match. The CDR3 runs to 18 residues. The CDR3 spells CASSFRQGLASGANVLTF. In DNA form, the CDR3 reads TGCGCCAGCAGCTTCCGACAGGGCCTCGCCTCTGGGGCCAACGTCCTGACTTTC.

The V call is TRBV7-2, the J call TRBJ2-1; D unresolved. The germline V and J ends were trimmed by 1 base and 5 bases, with 9 bases remaining between them. The CDR3 length is 14 residues. Germline CDR1 SGHTA, CDR2 FQGNSA. CDR3 in amino acids: CASSLVKSNNEQFF. The CDR3, as DNA: TGTGCCAGCAGCTTAGTTAAGTCGAACAATGAGCAGTTCTTC.

The chain employs TRBV7-2 and TRBJ2-1, with TRBD2 identical over 7 bases. V shed 2 bases, J shed 4 bases, and the junction held 14 bases outside the gene matches. The length of the CDR3 is 18 residues. CDR1 and CDR2 (germline): SGHTA, FQGNSA. The CDR3, as DNA: TGTGCCAGCAGCTTACAGGGATCTGGAGCGGGGCGGTACAATGAGCAGTTCTTC. Translated, it gives CASSLQGSGAGRYNEQFF.

The gene calls are TRBV5-6 and TRBJ1-3; D gene ambiguous. The CDR3 spans 14 residues. Germline V lookup: CDR1 SGHDT, CDR2 YYEEEE. Trimming took off 3 bases at V and 4 bases at J, with 11 bases between the two ends. For the CDR3, the DNA is TGTGCCAGCAGCTCAGTAACGCGGGGAAACACCATATATTTT. Translated, it gives CASSSVTRGNTIYF.

This clone came up once. The chain combines TRBV19 with TRBJ2-1; 7 bases are shared with TRBD2. V dropped 3 bases and J dropped 0; count of bases not matched to a gene: 11. This CDR3 spans 18 amino acids. Germline V gene data show CDR1 as LNHDA and CDR2 as SQIVND (reference sequence). The CDR3 here is CASSMHRPRGSSYNEQFF. The CDR3 DNA reads as TGTGCCAGTAGTATGCACCGTCCCCGCGGGAGCTCCTACAATGAGCAGTTCTTC.

The V call is TRBV6-4, the J call TRBJ2-7, with 11 positions matching TRBD2. The CDR3 spans 14 residues. J lost 2 bases, V lost 5 bases, and 2 bases had no gene match. Germline assignment: CDR1 MRHNA and CDR2 SNTAGT. The CDR3 protein is CASSRLAGPYEQYF. CDR3 in DNA: TGTGCCAGCAGTCGACTAGCGGGACCCTACGAGCAGTACTTC.

The chain combines TRBV2 with TRBJ1-1; D not resolved. The CDR3 totals 13 residues. Trimming took 8 bases from V and 1 from J, leaving 11 bases between them. Germline values: CDR1 SNHLY, CDR2 FYNNEI. In DNA, the CDR3 is TGTGCCAGCTCTAGGCAGGAGAACACTGAAGCTTTCTTT. Translating gives CASSRQENTEAFF.

This clone was seen more than once but under ten times. The chain employs TRBV29-1 and TRBJ1-1, with D maybe TRBD1 (5 bases). This CDR3 has 15 amino acids. Germline CDR1 and CDR2: SQVTM and ANQGSEA. V lost 5 bases and J lost 0, with 16 bases in between. The CDR3 reads CSVIRGPYMNTEAFF. In nucleotides, the CDR3 is TGCAGCGTTATAAGGGGTCCGTACATGAACACTGAAGCTTTCTTT.

The table lists this clone with a few counts. As DNA, the CDR3 is TGTGCCAGCAGTGAATCTCTCCAGGGACAGGTTCGAGTCTACGAGCAGTACTTC. Its protein is CASSESLQGQVRVYEQYF. V gene TRBV6-1 combines with J gene TRBJ2-7, with 8 bases aligning to TRBD1. Germline loops: CDR1 MNHNS, CDR2 SASEGT. The CDR3 contains 18 residues. V shed 2 bases and J 3 bases; nucleotides not matched to a gene: 15.

V gene TRBV7-9 combines with J gene TRBJ1-1; no definite D call. V lost 6 bases, J lost 4 bases, and 12 bases lay in between. The CDR3 is made up of 13 amino acids. From germline, CDR1 is SEHNR and CDR2 FQNEAQ (reference sequence). In nucleotides, the CDR3 is TGTGCCAGCAGTTCCTGGGTCAGCACTGAAGCTTTCTTT. Translating it yields CASSSWVSTEAFF.

This chain connects TRBV11-2 to TRBJ2-7; D is possibly TRBD1 (5 bases). The CDR3 is 16 residues long. Germline V CDR1 and CDR2: SGHAT, FQNNGV. The V end lost 4 bases, the J end lost 1 base, and 17 bases lay between the germline ends. The CDR3 is CASSSLGAQASYEQYF. DNA for the CDR3: TGTGCCAGCAGCTCTTTAGGGGCGCAGGCATCCTACGAGCAGTACTTC.

The CDR3: CASSLGGTVNTEAFF. The CDR3 DNA follows: TGTGCCAGCAGCTTAGGGGGGACGGTGAACACTGAAGCTTTCTTT. The J gene is TRBJ1-1, the V gene TRBV7-2; D possibly corresponds to TRBD1 (5 bases). Germline CDR1 and CDR2: SGHTA and FQGNSA. The ends were cut back, 1 base at V and 0 bases at J, with 9 bases in the middle. The length of the CDR3 is 15 residues.

This chain connects TRBV19 to TRBJ1-4; the D is unclear. CDR1 and CDR2 from the germline V gene are LNHDA and SQIVND (reference sequence). The CDR3 length is 15 residues. V was cut by 5 bases and J by 5 bases, with 15 bases left in between. CDR3 sequence: CASSPARIRNEKLFF. CDR3 in DNA: TGTGCCAGTAGTCCAGCCAGAATTCGCAATGAAAAACTGTTTTTT.

This sequence joins TRBV23-1 and TRBJ2-1; TRBD1 is a possible D gene (6 bases). TRBV23-1 has ORF status, its function being uncertain. V lost 0 bases, J lost 5 bases, and 14 bases lay in between. The CDR3 covers 16 residues. CDR3 DNA: TGCGCCAGCAGTCAATCCCGACAGGCGAAGAACAATGAGCAGTTCTTC. Translation: CASSQSRQAKNNEQFF.

The gene calls are TRBV24-1 and TRBJ2-1; 11 bases agree with TRBD1. In germline, CDR1 is KGHDR, CDR2 SFDVKD. V was pared by 3 bases and J by 8 bases, with 5 bases of the junction left unmatched. This CDR3 region has 15 residues. The CDR3 nucleotides are TGTGCCACCAGTGATACTGGGACAGGGGGGGATGAGCAGTTCTTC. Translating gives CATSDTGTGGDEQFF.

The chain employs TRBV12-3 or TRBV12-4 and TRBJ1-4; 8 bases agree with TRBD1. J gave up 6 bases and V 7 bases, and 4 bases lay outside the gene matches. This CDR3 is built from 13 residues. The DNA for the CDR3 is TGTGCCAGCACCAGGGGGCGACATGAAAAACTGTTTTTT. It is translated as CASTRGRHEKLFF.

V usage is TRBV19 and J usage is TRBJ2-1, with TRBD1 as a possible D gene (6 bases). Looked up from germline, CDR1 is LNHDA and CDR2 is SQIVND (reference sequence). The CDR3 extends over 13 amino acids. Trimming took off 7 bases at V and 4 bases at J, with 11 bases between the two ends. For the CDR3, the DNA is TGTGCCAGTATGGCAGGGGTGTACAATGAGCAGTTCTTC. Translated, it gives CASMAGVYNEQFF. The variable domain in full, with the rest retrieved from reference TRBV19 and TRBJ2-1, is DGGITQSPKYLFRKEGQNVTLSCEQNLNHDAMYWYRQDPGQGLRLIYYSQIVNDFQKGDIAEGYSVSREKKESFPLTVTSAQKNPTAFYLCASMAGVYNEQFFGPGTRLTVL.

Points on this clone: The germline gene is not matched at one end of the junction; a read error may be the cause. This chain connects TRBV12-3 or TRBV12-4 to TRBJ2-1, with a possible D match to TRBD2 (6 bases). The CDR3 is 13 residues long. CDR3 amino acids: CASSLRFASDQIF. CDR3 coding DNA: TGTGCCAGCAGTTTAAGGTTCGCTAGCGACCAAATCTTC.

The chain recombines TRBV6-4 with TRBJ1-1, with 8 nucleotides matching TRBD1. The CDR3 contains 13 residues. Germline lookup yields CDR1 MRHNA and CDR2 SNTAGT. With 5 bases clipped from V and 3 bases from J, the junction kept 2 bases outside the gene matches. The CDR3, as DNA: TGTGCCAGCAGTACACAGGGGGACACTGAAGCTTTCTTT. This sequence encodes CASSTQGDTEAFF.

A single count supports this clone. The CDR3 here is CSASSQGAWGRRDTEAFF. Written as DNA, the CDR3 is TGCAGTGCTAGTTCCCAGGGGGCGTGGGGCCGTAGGGACACTGAAGCTTTCTTT. The gene calls are TRBV20-1 and TRBJ1-1, with 8 bases matching TRBD1. Per germline, CDR1 DFQATT and CDR2 SNEGSKA (reference sequence). J was trimmed by 3 bases and V by 3 bases; bases with no gene match: 18. This CDR3 region has 18 residues.

The V and J genes are TRBV19 and TRBJ2-3; 14 bases are shared with TRBD2. Germline CDR1 reads LNHDA; CDR2 reads SQIVND (reference sequence). The CDR3 is 18 amino acids. The V segment lost 0 bases and the J segment 6 bases; nucleotides outside the gene matches: 8. The CDR3 region is CASSIEFRTSGRRDTQYF. In nucleotides, the CDR3 is TGTGCCAGTAGTATAGAATTTCGGACTAGCGGGAGGAGGGATACGCAGTATTTT.

The CDR3 DNA sequence: TGTGCCAGCAGGCGGCCCGGGGAAGAAAAACTGTTTTTT. This sequence encodes CASRRPGEEKLFF. This chain uses TRBV6-5 with TRBJ1-4; D uncertain. The germline V and J ends were trimmed by 6 bases and 8 bases, with 13 bases remaining between them. Germline CDR1 is MNHEY and CDR2 is SVGAGI. The CDR3 covers 13 residues.

The V call is TRBV7-9, the J call TRBJ2-2; D might be TRBD2 (7 bases). This CDR3 region has 15 residues. Germline-derived CDR1 and CDR2 are SEHNR and FQNEAQ (reference sequence). Trimming removed 2 bases at V and 5 bases at J, with 12 bases between. The CDR3 reads CASSLRRGGTGELFF. CDR3 in DNA: TGTGCCAGCAGCTTAAGAAGGGGGGGGACCGGGGAGCTGTTTTTT.

The chain couples TRBV12-5 to TRBJ1-2; D gene unclear. CDR1 LGHNT and CDR2 FRNRAP come from the germline V gene. The ends were cut back, 7 bases at V and 4 bases at J, with 13 bases in the middle. This CDR3 is 13 amino acids long. The CDR3 protein is CASVSDTIYGYTF. The CDR3 DNA reads TGTGCTAGTGTATCTGACACGATCTATGGCTACACCTTC.

In DNA, the CDR3 is TGTGCTAGTGGTTTGGGGACAGGGGCTGGTGACGGGGAGCTGTTTTTT. Its protein product is CASGLGTGAGDGELFF. The V and J genes are TRBV12-5 and TRBJ2-2; 9 bases align to TRBD1. Germline CDR1 LGHNT, CDR2 FRNRAP. Trimming at V came to 1 base and at J to 7 bases, leaving 7 bases not matched to a gene. The CDR3 runs 16 residues.

This clone is a singleton in its sample. CDR3 in DNA: TGTGCCAGCAGGGCAGGCGGTAGTTCGGAGACCCAGTACTTC. This translates into CASRAGGSSETQYF. The rearrangement joins TRBV7-9 to TRBJ2-5, with D unresolved. Germline CDR1 and CDR2: SEHNR and FQNEAQ (reference sequence). V lost 6 bases and J lost 5, with 16 bases in between. The CDR3 sequence is 14 residues long.

The V gene is TRBV24-1, the J gene TRBJ2-1, with D perhaps given as TRBD1 or TRBD2 (5 bases each). The germline V gene encodes CDR1 KGHDR and CDR2 SFDVKD. V was cut by 3 bases and J by 6 bases, with 14 bases left in between. The CDR3 has 15 amino acids. This CDR3 reads CATSDTTGTSNEQFF. CDR3 DNA: TGTGCCACCAGTGATACAACCGGGACCAGCAATGAGCAGTTCTTC.